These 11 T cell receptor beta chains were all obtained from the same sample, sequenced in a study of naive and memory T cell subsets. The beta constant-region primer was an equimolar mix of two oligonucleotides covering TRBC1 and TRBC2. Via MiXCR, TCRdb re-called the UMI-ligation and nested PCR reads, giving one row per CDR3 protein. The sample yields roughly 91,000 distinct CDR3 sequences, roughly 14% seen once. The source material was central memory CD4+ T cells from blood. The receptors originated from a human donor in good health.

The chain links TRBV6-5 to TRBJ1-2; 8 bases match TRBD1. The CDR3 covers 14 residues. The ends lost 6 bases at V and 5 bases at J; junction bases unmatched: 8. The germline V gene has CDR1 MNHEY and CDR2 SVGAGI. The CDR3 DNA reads TGTGCCAGCAGGGATCTAAGGACAGGGTATGGCTACACCTTC. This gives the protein CASRDLRTGYGYTF.

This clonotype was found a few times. CDR3 bases: TGTGCCAGCAGAGAGAACACCGGGGAGCTGTTTTTT. Translating gives CASRENTGELFF. The chain combines TRBV2 with TRBJ2-2, with unresolved D. V was pared by 6 bases and J by 1 base, with 3 bases between. Germline-derived CDR1 and CDR2 are SNHLY and FYNNEI. This CDR3 has 12 residues.

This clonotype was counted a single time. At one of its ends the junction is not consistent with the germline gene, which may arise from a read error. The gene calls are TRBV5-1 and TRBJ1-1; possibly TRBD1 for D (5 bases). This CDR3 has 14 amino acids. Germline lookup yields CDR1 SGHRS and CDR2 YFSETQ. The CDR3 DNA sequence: TGCTCCAGCAGCTCAGGGCTCATGAACACTGAAGCTTTCTTT. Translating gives CSSSSGLMNTEAFF.

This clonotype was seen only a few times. The CDR3: CASRGPGQGEEKLFF. The DNA for the CDR3 is TGTGCCAGCAGAGGGCCGGGACAGGGAGAGGAAAAACTGTTTTTT. The rearrangement links TRBV27 to TRBJ1-4; TRBD1 matches 9 bases. The CDR3 spans 15 residues. The germline V gene encodes CDR1 MNHEY and CDR2 SMNVEV (reference sequence). Trimming took 6 bases from V and 8 from J; bases not matched to a gene: 10.

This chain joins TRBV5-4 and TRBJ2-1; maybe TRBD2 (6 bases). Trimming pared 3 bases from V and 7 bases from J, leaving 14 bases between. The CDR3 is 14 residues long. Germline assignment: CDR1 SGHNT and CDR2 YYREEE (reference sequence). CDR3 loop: CASSSTRAGNEQFF. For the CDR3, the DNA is TGTGCCAGCAGCTCGACAAGGGCGGGAAATGAGCAGTTCTTC.

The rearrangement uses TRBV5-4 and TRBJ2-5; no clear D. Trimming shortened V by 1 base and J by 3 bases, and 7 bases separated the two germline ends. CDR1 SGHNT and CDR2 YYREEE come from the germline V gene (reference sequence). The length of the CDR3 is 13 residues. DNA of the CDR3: TGTGCCAGCAGCTTGCGGGCAGAAGAGACCCAGTACTTC. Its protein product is CASSLRAEETQYF.

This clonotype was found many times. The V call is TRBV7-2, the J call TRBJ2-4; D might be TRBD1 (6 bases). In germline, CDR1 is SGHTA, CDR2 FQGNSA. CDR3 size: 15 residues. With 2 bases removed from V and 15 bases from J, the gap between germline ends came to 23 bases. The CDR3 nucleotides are TGTGCCAGCAGCTTATCAAAGGCAGGGGCCCTCGGCGTGTACTTC. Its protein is CASSLSKAGALGVYF.

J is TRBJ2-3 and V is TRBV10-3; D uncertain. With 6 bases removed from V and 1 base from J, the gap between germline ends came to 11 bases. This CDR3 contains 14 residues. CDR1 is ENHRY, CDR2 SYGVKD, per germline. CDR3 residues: CAIRTHGGTDTQYF. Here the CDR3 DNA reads TGTGCCATCAGAACCCACGGCGGCACAGATACGCAGTATTTT.

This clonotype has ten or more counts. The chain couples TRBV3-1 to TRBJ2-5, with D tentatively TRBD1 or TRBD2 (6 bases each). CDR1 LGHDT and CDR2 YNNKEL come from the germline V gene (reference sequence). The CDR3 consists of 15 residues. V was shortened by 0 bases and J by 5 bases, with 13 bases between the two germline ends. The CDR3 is CASSQERVGGETQYF. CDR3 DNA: TGTGCCAGCAGCCAAGAAAGAGTGGGGGGCGAGACCCAGTACTTC.

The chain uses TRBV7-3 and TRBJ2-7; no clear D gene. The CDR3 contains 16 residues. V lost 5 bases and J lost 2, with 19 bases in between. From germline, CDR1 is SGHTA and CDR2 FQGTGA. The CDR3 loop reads CASSPLPTEIPYEQYF. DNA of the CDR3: TGTGCCAGCAGCCCCCTCCCCACCGAGATTCCCTACGAGCAGTACTTC. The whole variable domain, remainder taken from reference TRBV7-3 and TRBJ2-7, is GAGVSQTPSNKVTEKGKYVELRCDPISGHTALYWYRQSLGQGPEFLIYFQGTGAADDSGLPNDRFFAVRPEGSVSTLKIQRTERGDSAVYLCASSPLPTEIPYEQYFGPGTRLTVT.

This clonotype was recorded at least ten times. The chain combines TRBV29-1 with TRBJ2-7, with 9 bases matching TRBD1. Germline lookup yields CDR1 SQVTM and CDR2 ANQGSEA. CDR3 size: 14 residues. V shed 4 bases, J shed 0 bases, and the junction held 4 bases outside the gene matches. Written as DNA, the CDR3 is TGCAGCGTTGGGGGGACAGGGAACTCCTACGAGCAGTACTTC. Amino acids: CSVGGTGNSYEQYF.